What follows is one T cell receptor (beta chain) and its context. This specimen belongs to a study of cytomegalovirus exposure and HLA in healthy donors. Amplification used 60 Vbeta primers and 13 Jbeta primers. Data came from immunoSEQ multiplex PCR; TCRdb stores just in-frame clones and leaves some out. This repertoire includes 50,000 or so clones. Germline values: CDR1 MNHEY, CDR2 SVGAGI. The CDR3 extends over 14 amino acids. Trimming shortened V by 5 bases and J by 1 base, and 11 bases separated the two germline ends. The V call is TRBV6-5, the J call TRBJ1-1; no reliable D call. This receptor was taken from a man in his fifties or sixties in good health and CMV-seropositive. Material for sequencing was PBMCs. The CDR3 DNA is TGTGCCAGCAGTCCCCCGGGAGGGAACACTGAAGCTTTCTTT. Translation: CASSPPGGNTEAFF.